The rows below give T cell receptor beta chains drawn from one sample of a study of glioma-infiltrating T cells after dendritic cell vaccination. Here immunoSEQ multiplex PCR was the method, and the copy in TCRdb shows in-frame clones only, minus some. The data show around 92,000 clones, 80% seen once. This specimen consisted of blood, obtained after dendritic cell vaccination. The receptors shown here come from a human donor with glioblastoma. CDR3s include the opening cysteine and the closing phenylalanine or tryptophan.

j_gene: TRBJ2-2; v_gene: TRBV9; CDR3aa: CASRQGASTGELFF
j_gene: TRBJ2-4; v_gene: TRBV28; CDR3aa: CASSLPQGSSWVLKNIQYF
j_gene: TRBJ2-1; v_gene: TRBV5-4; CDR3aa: CASTRSGGAYNEQFF
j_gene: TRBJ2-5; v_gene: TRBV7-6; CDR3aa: CASSYLAGGPQADQYF
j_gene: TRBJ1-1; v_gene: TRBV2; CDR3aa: CASSDVTGGMNTEAFF
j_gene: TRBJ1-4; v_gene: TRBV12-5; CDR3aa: CASGPRGQGNEKLFF
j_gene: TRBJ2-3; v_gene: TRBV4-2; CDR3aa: CASSQDEGQLRSTDTQYF
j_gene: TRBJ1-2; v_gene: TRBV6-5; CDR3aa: CASSPIGGAGYGYTF
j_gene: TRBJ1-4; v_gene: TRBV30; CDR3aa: CAWGPPTNEKLFF
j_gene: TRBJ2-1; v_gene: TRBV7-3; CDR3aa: CASSLDWSSYNEQFF
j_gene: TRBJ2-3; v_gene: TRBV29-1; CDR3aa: CSVDRVGTDTQYF
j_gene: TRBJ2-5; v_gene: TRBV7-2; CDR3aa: CASSLIAGQETQYF
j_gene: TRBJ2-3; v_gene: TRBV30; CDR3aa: CAWSGGGEGDTQYF
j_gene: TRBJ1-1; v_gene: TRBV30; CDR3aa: CAWTRARGQSPFF
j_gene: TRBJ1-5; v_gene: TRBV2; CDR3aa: CASSEGPNQPQHF
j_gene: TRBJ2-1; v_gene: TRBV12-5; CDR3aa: CASGPGTLYNEQFF
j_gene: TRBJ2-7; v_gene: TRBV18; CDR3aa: CASSPRGERDEQYF
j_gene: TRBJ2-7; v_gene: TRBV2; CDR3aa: CASSEANIGGWIETSSYEQYF
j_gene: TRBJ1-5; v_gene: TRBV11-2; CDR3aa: CASVDQPQHF
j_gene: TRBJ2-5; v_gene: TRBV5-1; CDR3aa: CASSRTVLETQYF
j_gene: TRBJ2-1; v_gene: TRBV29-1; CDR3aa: CSVEGTREGLNEQFF
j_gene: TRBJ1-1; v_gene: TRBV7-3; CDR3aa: CASSLGQGNQAFF
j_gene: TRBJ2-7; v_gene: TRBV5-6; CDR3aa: CASSLLTEPLQYF
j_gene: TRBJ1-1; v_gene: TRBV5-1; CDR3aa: CASSFQGQKNTEAFF
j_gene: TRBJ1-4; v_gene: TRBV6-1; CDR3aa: CASSKSQGGAEKLFF
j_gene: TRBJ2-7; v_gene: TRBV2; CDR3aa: CASRVEREAPYEQYF
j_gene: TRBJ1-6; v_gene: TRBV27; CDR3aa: CASSPAGFSPLHF
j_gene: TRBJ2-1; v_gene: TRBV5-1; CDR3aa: CASSVLGFDSYNEQFF
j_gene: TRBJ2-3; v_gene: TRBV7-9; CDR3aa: CASSPKGPDTQYF
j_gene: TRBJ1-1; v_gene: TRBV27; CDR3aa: CASSLWGVGTEAFF
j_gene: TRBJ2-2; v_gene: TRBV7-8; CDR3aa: CASSPPTSAGELFF
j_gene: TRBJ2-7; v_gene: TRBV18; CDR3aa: CASSPNYEQYF
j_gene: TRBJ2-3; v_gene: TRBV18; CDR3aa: CASSPQTVHASETDTQYF
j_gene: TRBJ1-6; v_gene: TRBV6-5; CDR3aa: CASSYWRGSYNSPLHF
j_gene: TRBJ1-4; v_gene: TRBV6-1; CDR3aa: CASSDPGGGVNEKLFF
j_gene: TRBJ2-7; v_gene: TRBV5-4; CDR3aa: CASSLAGGSSYEQYF
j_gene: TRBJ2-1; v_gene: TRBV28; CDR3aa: CASSSPRGLAGNEQFF
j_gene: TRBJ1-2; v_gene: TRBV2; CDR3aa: CATRDYYGYTF